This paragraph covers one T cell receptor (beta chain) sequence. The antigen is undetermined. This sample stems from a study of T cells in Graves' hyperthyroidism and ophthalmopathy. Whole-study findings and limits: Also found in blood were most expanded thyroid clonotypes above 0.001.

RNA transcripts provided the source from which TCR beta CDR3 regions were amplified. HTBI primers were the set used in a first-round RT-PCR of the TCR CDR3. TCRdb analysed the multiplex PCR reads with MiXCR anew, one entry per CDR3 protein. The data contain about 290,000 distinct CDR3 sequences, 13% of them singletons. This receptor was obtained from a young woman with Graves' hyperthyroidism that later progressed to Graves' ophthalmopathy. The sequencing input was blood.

CDR3 protein: CASSEAIGGSSYEQYF. As DNA, the CDR3 is TGTGCCAGCAGTGAAGCTATAGGCGGTAGCTCCTACGAGCAGTACTTC. The gene calls are TRBV6-1 and TRBJ2-7, with unresolved D. V was shortened by 0 bases and J by 0 bases, with 12 bases between the two germline ends. The CDR3 contains 16 residues. Germline V lookup: CDR1 MNHNS, CDR2 SASEGT.